The 23 T cell receptor beta chains reported below all come from one sample, sequenced in a study of blood T cell repertoires in COVID-19. Sequenced by immunoSEQ multiplex PCR; TCRdb stores in-frame clones only, minus some. The repertoire holds about 190,000 clones, with around 89% as singletons. What was sequenced was peripheral blood. These receptors all come from a man aged 50-60 years with acute or convalescent COVID-19.

V usage is TRBV28 and J usage is TRBJ1-5, with a possible D match to TRBD1 (6 bases). From germline, CDR1 is MDHEN and CDR2 SYDVKM. CDR3 length: 16 amino acids. V was trimmed by 1 base and J by 6 bases, leaving 16 bases between them. For the CDR3, the DNA is TGTGCCAGCAGTTTATTCGTCCAGGGGTATCGTCAGCCCCAGCATTTT. Amino acid sequence: CASSLFVQGYRQPQHF.

This chain connects TRBV5-1 to TRBJ2-5, with D possibly matching TRBD2 (6 bases). Germline V CDR1 and CDR2: SGHRS, YFSETQ. This CDR3 is built from 15 residues. V was clipped by 5 bases and J by 1 base, with 15 bases between them. CDR3 loop: CASSSSGSPQETQYF. In nucleotides, the CDR3 is TGCGCCAGCAGTTCATCCGGGAGTCCCCAAGAGACCCAGTACTTC.

This rearrangement joins TRBV6-6 to TRBJ1-6; D remains ambiguous. Germline loops: CDR1 MNHNY, CDR2 SVGAGI (reference sequence). V was shortened by 4 bases and J by 0 bases, with 7 bases between the two germline ends. There are 15 residues in the CDR3. The CDR3, as DNA: TGTGCCAGCAGTTCGGGGAGCTCCTATAATTCACCCCTCCACTTT. Translation: CASSSGSSYNSPLHF.

J is TRBJ2-3 and V is TRBV6-2 or TRBV6-3; 11 bases match TRBD1. This CDR3 contains 16 residues. Germline values: CDR1 MNHEY, CDR2 SVGEGT. V gave up 5 bases and J gave up 1 base; unmatched junction bases: 5. CDR3 sequence: CASSPGTGGRTDTQYF. As DNA, the CDR3 is TGTGCCAGCAGTCCCGGGACAGGGGGGCGCACAGATACGCAGTATTTT.

This clone appeared once. V gene TRBV7-8 combines with J gene TRBJ1-5; D not certain. The CDR3 totals 14 residues. V lost 1 base, J lost 3 bases, and 7 bases lay in between. The germline V gene has CDR1 SGHVS and CDR2 FQNEAQ. CDR3 DNA sequence: TGTGCCAGCAGCTTAGTAGACACCAATCAGCCCCAGCATTTT. Protein sequence: CASSLVDTNQPQHF.

The chain joins TRBV5-6 to TRBJ1-6; D might be TRBD1 (5 bases). Trimming cost V 3 bases and J 7 bases, with 11 bases left between them. CDR1 is SGHDT, CDR2 YYEEEE, per germline. This CDR3 has 14 amino acids. Written as DNA, the CDR3 is TGTGCCAGCAGCTATGGGGCCGGGAATTCACCCCTCCACTTT. Its translation is CASSYGAGNSPLHF. The full variable domain, in which reference TRBV5-6 and TRBJ1-6 provide the parts outside the CDR3, is DAGVTQSPTHLIKTRGQQVTLRCSPKSGHDTVSWYQQALGQGPQFIFQYYEEEERQRGNFPDRFSGHQFPNYSSELNVNALLLGDSALYLCASSYGAGNSPLHFGNGTRLTVT.

The table lists this clone with a count of one. The rearrangement uses TRBV7-6 and TRBJ2-3, with D tentatively TRBD2 (6 bases). The V gene lost 2 bases and the J gene lost 2 bases, with 14 bases spanning the gap. The length of the CDR3 is 16 residues. Germline V gene lookup returns CDR1 SGHVS and CDR2 FNYEAQ. CDR3 residues: CASSLLSGSFTDTQYF. The CDR3 DNA sequence: TGTGCCAGCAGCTTACTTAGCGGATCTTTCACAGATACGCAGTATTTT.

This chain links TRBV5-4 with TRBJ2-7; D is perhaps TRBD1 (6 bases). In germline, CDR1 is SGHNT, CDR2 YYREEE (reference sequence). The CDR3 spans 15 residues. Trimming removed 4 bases at V and 0 bases at J, with 14 bases between. DNA for the CDR3: TGTGCCAGCAGCGCGCCGGGACACAACTCCTACGAGCAGTACTTC. Translating it yields CASSAPGHNSYEQYF.

The chain carries TRBV27 and TRBJ1-3; TRBD1 matches 10 bases. The V segment lost 5 bases and the J segment 0 bases; nucleotides outside the gene matches: 4. Germline assignment: CDR1 MNHEY and CDR2 SMNVEV (reference sequence). There are 16 residues in the CDR3. The CDR3 region has the DNA TGTGCCAGCAGTATGACAGGGGGCTTCTCTGGAAACACCATATATTTT. This translates into CASSMTGGFSGNTIYF.

The rearrangement links TRBV2 to TRBJ1-5, with 7 bases aligning to TRBD1. V gave up 3 bases and J gave up 6 bases; unmatched junction bases: 17. The CDR3 runs to 18 residues. Looked up from germline, CDR1 is SNHLY and CDR2 is FYNNEI. The CDR3 DNA reads as TGTGCCAGCAGTGATAGTATTACGGGGACAGCCCTTGGTCAGCCCCAGCATTTT. Amino acid sequence: CASSDSITGTALGQPQHF.

The rearrangement links TRBV30 to TRBJ1-1; the D gene is possibly TRBD1 (5 bases). Germline V gene data show CDR1 as GTSNPN and CDR2 as SVGIG (reference sequence). This CDR3 has 13 amino acids. Trimming removed 5 bases at V and 1 base at J, with 11 bases between. DNA of the CDR3: TGTGCCTGGGGCAGGGCGGAGAACACTGAAGCTTTCTTT. This codes for CAWGRAENTEAFF.

The chain carries TRBV9 and TRBJ1-3; D is ambiguous. This CDR3 has 14 residues. The germline V gene encodes CDR1 SGDLS and CDR2 YYNGEE. Trimming removed 4 bases from V and 2 bases from J, with 10 bases in between. For the CDR3, the DNA is TGTGCCAGCAGCCAGTATGAGGCTGGAAACACCATATATTTT. Its translation: CASSQYEAGNTIYF.

The chain combines TRBV10-3 with TRBJ1-6; tentatively, D is TRBD1 (6 bases). The germline V gene encodes CDR1 ENHRY and CDR2 SYGVKD. The CDR3 is 15 amino acids. Trimming cost V 0 bases and J 10 bases, with 13 bases left between them. In nucleotides, the CDR3 is TGTGCCATCAGTGAGTCGAAGGGGGTGGGGTCACCCCTCCACTTT. It is translated as CAISESKGVGSPLHF.

The chain couples TRBV27 to TRBJ1-2, with D perhaps matching TRBD1 (6 bases). The CDR3 sequence is 14 residues long. The V gene's germline CDR1 is MNHEY and CDR2 SMNVEV (reference sequence). Between the trimmed V and J ends, which lost 8 bases and 6 bases, there was a span of 19 bases. In DNA form, the CDR3 reads TGTGCCAGCCACGTACAGGGACGACTGGATGGCTACACCTTC. It encodes CASHVQGRLDGYTF.

The CDR3 reads CASSQDRGLGNEQFF. CDR3 coding DNA: TGCGCCAGCAGCCAGGACAGGGGGCTCGGTAATGAGCAGTTCTTC. The rearrangement links TRBV4-3 to TRBJ2-1; 11 nucleotides line up with TRBD1. This CDR3 is built from 15 residues. In germline, CDR1 is LGHNA, CDR2 YSLEER. Unmatched junction bases numbered 5, after V lost 3 bases and J lost 7 bases.

This clone appeared a single time. This chain connects TRBV19 to TRBJ1-5; D is unclear. The V and J ends lost 4 bases and 4 bases respectively, with 5 bases between them. The CDR3 length is 12 residues. Germline loops: CDR1 LNHDA, CDR2 SQIVND (reference sequence). CDR3 sequence reads: CASSTINQPQHF. CDR3 sequence (DNA): TGTGCCAGTAGTACAATTAATCAGCCCCAGCATTTT.

The chain is built from TRBV7-8 and TRBJ2-2; TRBD2 aligns across 8 bases. Germline V gives CDR1 SGHVS, CDR2 FQNEAQ. Trimming cost V 5 bases and J 6 bases; bases outside gene matches: 2. The CDR3 loop spans 13 amino acids. In DNA, the CDR3 is TGTGCCAGCAGCATGCGGGAGGCCGGGGAGCTGTTTTTT. Protein: CASSMREAGELFF.

The genes are TRBV19 and TRBJ1-5; D is perhaps TRBD1 (5 bases). The CDR3 is 13 amino acids. Per germline, CDR1 LNHDA and CDR2 SQIVND (reference sequence). V shed 8 bases and J shed 3 bases, with 11 bases lying between them. CDR3 amino acids: CASQDRYNQPQHF. As DNA, the CDR3 is TGTGCCAGTCAAGACAGATACAATCAGCCCCAGCATTTT.

The chain carries TRBV6-4 and TRBJ2-1; D may be TRBD2 (6 bases). This CDR3 is built from 14 residues. Deletions cut 4 bases from V and 2 bases from J, with 9 bases between. Germline lookup yields CDR1 MRHNA and CDR2 SNTAGT. CDR3 sequence: CASSAGTAYNEQFF. Here the CDR3 DNA reads TGTGCCAGCAGTGCCGGGACTGCCTACAATGAGCAGTTCTTC.

This clone has just a few counts. The chain combines TRBV28 with TRBJ1-3, with D possibly TRBD1 on 5 matching bases. Germline V gene lookup returns CDR1 MDHEN and CDR2 SYDVKM. This CDR3 is 15 amino acids long. V lost 7 bases and J lost 0, with 13 bases in between. This CDR3 reads CASKTTGDSGNTIYF. The CDR3 DNA reads as TGTGCCAGCAAGACCACAGGAGACTCTGGAAACACCATATATTTT.

The V call is TRBV30, the J call TRBJ1-5, with TRBD1 matching 8 bases. V shed 0 bases and J 4 bases; nucleotides not matched to a gene: 5. This CDR3 has 15 amino acids. The germline gives CDR1 GTSNPN, CDR2 SVGIG (reference sequence). The CDR3 DNA reads as TGTGCCTGGAGTGTATCAGGGGGCCCGAATCAGCCCCAGCATTTT. It specifies CAWSVSGGPNQPQHF.

This rearrangement joins TRBV6-5 to TRBJ2-2; TRBD1 agrees at 8 bases. Unmatched junction bases numbered 5, after V lost 6 bases and J lost 5 bases. CDR1 and CDR2 from the germline V gene are MNHEY and SVGAGI. The CDR3 contains 14 residues. DNA for the CDR3: TGTGCCAGCAGCGACAGGGGATGGACCGGGGAGCTGTTTTTT. Translating gives CASSDRGWTGELFF.

This chain links TRBV4-1 with TRBJ1-5, with TRBD1 matching over 8 bases. Germline assignment: CDR1 MGHRA and CDR2 YSYEKL. V lost 0 bases, J lost 4 bases, and 2 bases stayed unmatched. The CDR3 is 15 residues long. The CDR3 DNA reads TGCGCCAGCAGCCAAGATGGACAGGGTAATCAGCCCCAGCATTTT. It codes for CASSQDGQGNQPQHF.